Following are 7 T cell receptor beta chains from one sample sequenced in a study of T cell changes during pregnancy in multiple sclerosis. TCRdb keeps only in-frame clones here, not all; method: immunoSEQ multiplex PCR. The sample carries around 96,000 clones, around 94% recorded once. The sample in question was peripheral blood, obtained after pregnancy. These receptors were collected from a female donor in good health, enrolled as a control in a pregnancy study.

This clone has just a few counts. This chain links TRBV6-6 with TRBJ2-5; the D gene is possibly TRBD2 (5 bases). Looked up from germline, CDR1 is MNHNY and CDR2 is SVGAGI (reference sequence). V was clipped by 2 bases and J by 5 bases, with 12 bases between them. The CDR3 consists of 14 residues. This chain's CDR3 is CASSYGLRGETQYF. The CDR3 DNA follows: TGTGCCAGCAGTTACGGCCTACGCGGGGAGACCCAGTACTTC.

The chain links TRBV11-2 to TRBJ2-3, with a weak D call TRBD2 (6 bases). The CDR3 runs 14 residues. Germline V gene lookup returns CDR1 SGHAT and CDR2 FQNNGV. Between the trimmed V and J ends, which lost 4 bases and 6 bases, there was a span of 14 bases. CDR3 nucleotide sequence: TGTGCCAGCAGCTCTGGACTATCTTGGGATACGCAGTATTTT. Translation gives CASSSGLSWDTQYF.

This chain uses TRBV27 with TRBJ2-6; tentative D call: TRBD1 (5 bases). CDR3 length equals 18 residues. Germline V gives CDR1 MNHEY, CDR2 SMNVEV (reference sequence). Trimming shortened V by 6 bases and J by 0 bases, and 18 bases separated the two germline ends. CDR3 DNA: TGTGCCAGCAGCTGGAACAGGCACCCCAGCTCTGGGGCCAACGTCCTGACTTTC. Translated: CASSWNRHPSSGANVLTF.

The rearrangement links TRBV2 to TRBJ2-6; perhaps TRBD1 as D (5 bases). The CDR3 is made up of 16 amino acids. Germline V CDR1 and CDR2: SNHLY, FYNNEI. V gave up 5 bases and J gave up 1 base, with 12 bases separating them. The CDR3 coding sequence is TGTGCCAGCAGTCTTCCGACAGAGTCTGGGGCCAACGTCCTGACTTTC. Its protein product is CASSLPTESGANVLTF. Drawing the rest from reference TRBV2 and TRBJ2-6, the complete variable domain is EPEVTQTPSHQVTQMGQEVILRCVPISNHLYFYWYRQILGQKVEFLVSFYNNEISEKSEIFDDQFSVERPDGSNFTLKIRSTKLEDSAMYFCASSLPTESGANVLTFGAGSRLTVL.

This chain connects TRBV7-8 to TRBJ1-2; possibly TRBD1 for D (5 bases). Germline CDR1 is SGHVS and CDR2 is FQNEAQ. The CDR3 has 13 amino acids. V gave up 1 base and J gave up 6 bases, with 9 bases separating them. CDR3: CASSLGREDGYTF. DNA of the CDR3: TGTGCCAGCAGCTTAGGCAGGGAGGATGGCTACACCTTC.

The gene calls are TRBV6-1 and TRBJ1-2, with D possibly TRBD1 on 6 matching bases. V lost 6 bases and J lost 7, with 15 bases in between. Germline V gene data show CDR1 as MNHNS and CDR2 as SASEGT. The CDR3 consists of 13 residues. The CDR3 DNA sequence: TGTGCCAGCAGCACATCAGGGGTTTTTGGCTACACCTTC. It codes for CASSTSGVFGYTF.

This clone was seen once. The rearrangement joins TRBV19 to TRBJ2-7; TRBD2 agrees at 7 bases. The germline V gene encodes CDR1 LNHDA and CDR2 SQIVND (reference sequence). This CDR3 region has 16 residues. With V trimmed by 3 bases and J by 2 bases, 10 bases remained unmatched. The CDR3 DNA follows: TGTGCCAGTAGTATTCTTGAGGGCGGGAGAGCCTACGAGCAGTACTTC. Translated: CASSILEGGRAYEQYF.